This T cell receptor (beta chain) was sequenced for a study of blood T cell repertoires in COVID-19. This CDR3 has 15 residues. From germline, CDR1 is SGHVS and CDR2 FQNEAQ. The V gene lost 4 bases and the J gene lost 5 bases, with 17 bases spanning the gap. Assay: immunoSEQ multiplex PCR; the TCRdb copy retains only in-frame clones and omits some. The data contain roughly 57,000 clones, 90% of them singletons. The sample taken for sequencing was peripheral blood. The chain combines TRBV7-8 with TRBJ1-2; weak D call: TRBD1 (5 bases). The TCR sequence derives from a human donor in a cohort sampled during active COVID-19. The CDR3: CASSSIRQGLYGYTF. CDR3 bases: TGTGCCAGCAGCTCCATACGGCAGGGACTGTATGGCTACACCTTC.